Listed below are T cell receptor beta chains from one sample, sequenced in a study of blood T cell repertoires in COVID-19. TCRdb's table, derived via immunoSEQ multiplex PCR, lists solely in-frame clones and lacks some. The sample holds roughly 250,000 clones; 80% to 90% are singletons and the top ten take around 4.5%. The sequenced sample consisted of PBMCs or T cells enriched from blood (not recorded which). The receptors come from a woman aged 30 to 39 who had recovered from COVID-19. Each CDR3 is given with its conserved first and last residue. D genes are given only for firm matches. Clone sizes are given selectively: once, few, many, or a class where the clone is expanded.

d_gene	v_gene	abundance	j_gene	CDR3aa	CDR3nt
TRBD2	TRBV2	NA	TRBJ2-7	CASSETSGTSYEQYF	TGTGCCAGCAGTGAGACTAGCGGGACCTCCTACGAGCAGTACTTC
TRBD1	TRBV7-9	NA	TRBJ1-2	CASSLGTGDGYTF	TGTGCCAGCAGCCTCGGGACAGGGGATGGCTACACCTTC
NA	TRBV28	NA	TRBJ1-5	CASRREQPQHF	TGTGCCAGCAGGAGGGAACAGCCCCAGCATTTT
NA	TRBV6-5	NA	TRBJ1-1	CASPNFGEMNTEAFF	TGTGCCAGCCCCAATTTCGGGGAAATGAACACTGAAGCTTTCTTT
TRBD2	TRBV3-1/TRBV3-2	NA	TRBJ2-1	CASSQVLIAGVNEQFF	TGTGCCAGCAGCCAAGTCTTGATAGCGGGTGTCAATGAGCAGTTCTTC
TRBD1	TRBV6-5	NA	TRBJ2-6	CASGPTGGGANVLTF	TGTGCCAGCGGTCCTACAGGGGGTGGGGCCAACGTCCTGACTTTC
TRBD2	TRBV5-1	NA	TRBJ2-2	CASSTELLAGVPGELFF	TGCGCCAGCAGCACGGAACTCTTAGCGGGGGTCCCCGGGGAGCTGTTTTTT
NA	TRBV4-1	NA	TRBJ2-1	CASSQRQGGNEQFF	TGCGCCAGCAGCCAACGTCAGGGCGGCAATGAGCAGTTCTTC
TRBD1	TRBV27	NA	TRBJ1-5	CASSRTTGGNQPQHF	TGTGCCAGCAGTAGGACGACAGGGGGGAATCAGCCCCAGCATTTT
NA	TRBV10-3	NA	TRBJ1-5	CAISEGKGGNQPQHF	TGTGCCATCAGTGAGGGGAAGGGGGGCAATCAGCCCCAGCATTTT
NA	TRBV6-1	NA	TRBJ2-3	CASSDWVQGSTDTQYF	TGTGCCAGCAGTGACTGGGTACAGGGTAGCACAGATACGCAGTATTTT
NA	TRBV29-1	NA	TRBJ1-5	CSVVQGYIQHF	TGCAGCGTTGTGCAGGGGTACATCCAGCATTTT
TRBD1	TRBV30	NA	TRBJ1-2	CAWSYMTGSDYGYTF	TGTGCCTGGAGTTATATGACAGGGTCGGACTATGGCTACACCTTC
TRBD1	TRBV7-9	NA	TRBJ2-4	CASSQTGGSRNIQYF	TGTGCCAGCAGCCAGACAGGGGGATCCCGAAACATTCAGTACTTC
NA	TRBV7-9	NA	TRBJ1-6	CASSLRNRPNSPLHF	TGTGCCAGCAGCTTAAGAAACAGGCCCAATTCACCCCTCCACTTT
NA	TRBV5-8	few	TRBJ1-5	CASSWSQIHGNQPQHF	TGTGCCAGCAGTTGGTCCCAGATCCATGGCAATCAGCCCCAGCATTTT
TRBD1	TRBV19	NA	TRBJ1-2	CASSIDRGAGYTF	TGTGCCAGTAGTATCGACAGGGGAGCGGGCTACACCTTC
TRBD1	TRBV9	NA	TRBJ2-7	CASSARIPGQGASEQYF	TGTGCCAGCAGCGCTCGAATCCCGGGACAGGGGGCAAGTGAGCAGTACTTC